Shown below are 30 T cell receptor beta chains from a single sample sequenced in a study of cytomegalovirus exposure and HLA in healthy donors. PCR employed 60 Vbeta and 13 Jbeta primers. The protocol was immunoSEQ multiplex PCR, while the TCRdb copy is restricted to in-frame clones and leaves out a portion. The top ten hold approximately 4.4% of the sample, which has some 170,000 clones, about four fifths seen once. The sequencing sample was made of PBMCs. All receptors come from a young woman in good health and CMV-seropositive.

V usage is TRBV2 and J usage is TRBJ2-7; D might be TRBD1 (6 bases). V lost 2 bases, J lost 2 bases, and 10 bases lay in between. Germline loops: CDR1 SNHLY, CDR2 FYNNEI. The CDR3 is made up of 14 amino acids. In DNA form, the CDR3 reads TGTGCCAGCAGTGAAAGGGACATCACCTACGAGCAGTACTTC. It is translated as CASSERDITYEQYF.

The chain has TRBV15 and TRBJ2-7; TRBD2 matches 13 bases. With 3 bases clipped from V and 7 bases from J, the junction kept 6 bases outside the gene matches. Germline V CDR1 and CDR2: LNHNV, YYDKDF (reference sequence). This CDR3 spans 15 amino acids. CDR3 nucleotide sequence: TGTGCCACCAGCAGTAAACTAGCGGGGGGGCAAGAGCAGTACTTC. This codes for CATSSKLAGGQEQYF.

The chain carries TRBV18 and TRBJ1-1; a possible D gene is TRBD1 (5 bases). Trimming took 0 bases from V and 7 from J, leaving 15 bases between them. Germline V lookup: CDR1 KGHSH, CDR2 LQKENI. This CDR3 region has 15 residues. CDR3 amino acids: CASSPPWGDPGEAFF. In nucleotides, the CDR3 is TGTGCCAGCTCACCACCGTGGGGGGATCCCGGTGAAGCTTTCTTT.

The V call is TRBV19, the J call TRBJ2-7; TRBD2 is a possible D gene (6 bases). This CDR3 is 15 amino acids long. The germline V gene encodes CDR1 LNHDA and CDR2 SQIVND (reference sequence). The V end lost 3 bases, the J end lost 0 bases, and 12 bases lay between the germline ends. The CDR3 here is CASSIDLGGSYEQYF. CDR3 nucleotide sequence: TGTGCCAGTAGTATTGATTTGGGGGGCTCCTACGAGCAGTACTTC.

V usage is TRBV5-1 and J usage is TRBJ2-7; D gene uncertain. The V end lost 0 bases, the J end lost 2 bases, and 15 bases lay between the germline ends. The CDR3 runs 16 residues. CDR1 SGHRS and CDR2 YFSETQ come from the germline V gene. The CDR3 DNA follows: TGCGCCAGCAGCTTGGGACTCGCGACGGTGACCTACGAGCAGTACTTC. This codes for CASSLGLATVTYEQYF.

The V gene is TRBV29-1, the J gene TRBJ2-7, with 8 bases fitting TRBD2. Germline CDR1 is SQVTM and CDR2 is ANQGSEA. The ends lost 7 bases at V and 0 bases at J; junction bases unmatched: 14. The CDR3 length is 16 residues. The CDR3 sequence: CSGLAGRGNLSYEQYF. CDR3 sequence (DNA): TGCAGCGGCCTAGCGGGTAGAGGGAATCTCTCCTACGAGCAGTACTTC.

V and J are TRBV23-1 and TRBJ1-5; D is undetermined. TRBV23-1 has ORF status, its function being uncertain. Deletions cut 2 bases from V and 1 base from J, with 21 bases between. The length of the CDR3 is 19 residues. DNA for the CDR3: TGCGCCAGCAGTCAACCTTCGACGGGGAGCGGGTCCAGCAATCAGCCCCAGCATTTT. Translating gives CASSQPSTGSGSSNQPQHF.

This clone was recorded only once. The V and J genes are TRBV15 and TRBJ1-2; 7 bases align to TRBD1. The CDR3 has 17 residues. V lost 3 bases, J lost 1 base, and 11 bases stayed unmatched. CDR1 LNHNV and CDR2 YYDKDF come from the germline V gene (reference sequence). The CDR3 coding sequence is TGTGCCACCAGCAGTAGGACAGGTAGACGATTTAACTATGGCTACACCTTC. It specifies CATSSRTGRRFNYGYTF.

The J gene is TRBJ2-1, the V gene TRBV6-1, with D perhaps TRBD2 (6 bases). Germline CDR1 is MNHNS and CDR2 is SASEGT. Between the trimmed V and J ends, which lost 4 bases and 1 base, there was a span of 17 bases. This CDR3 region has 17 residues. The CDR3 sequence: CASSGRTTQGSYNEQFF. CDR3 coding DNA: TGTGCCAGCAGTGGTCGGACTACTCAAGGGTCCTACAATGAGCAGTTCTTC.

The chain is built from TRBV7-2 and TRBJ1-5; 8 nucleotides match TRBD1. V trimming: 2 bases; J trimming: 6 bases; junction bases outside the gene matches: 9. The germline gives CDR1 SGHTA, CDR2 FQGNSA. This CDR3 contains 16 residues. The CDR3 sequence: CASSLTQGALGQPQHF. The CDR3 nucleotides are TGTGCCAGCAGCTTAACCCAGGGGGCTTTGGGTCAGCCCCAGCATTTT.

This clone was seen once. V is TRBV11-2 and J is TRBJ2-7; weak D call: TRBD1 (6 bases). The CDR3 runs 13 residues. Trimming stripped 5 bases from V and 1 base from J, with 9 bases between. The germline CDR1 and CDR2 sequences are SGHAT and FQNNGV. The CDR3 protein is CASSVQGSYEQYF. The CDR3 nucleotides read TGTGCCAGCAGCGTACAGGGATCCTACGAGCAGTACTTC.

V gene TRBV7-3 combines with J gene TRBJ2-7; TRBD2 aligns across 8 bases. With 1 base clipped from V and 4 bases from J, the junction kept 18 bases outside the gene matches. CDR1 SGHTA and CDR2 FQGTGA come from the germline V gene. The CDR3 sequence is 19 residues long. This CDR3 is CASSLSLQTGTGGGYEQYF. The DNA for the CDR3 is TGTGCCAGCAGCTTAAGCCTCCAGACAGGTACCGGGGGGGGGTACGAGCAGTACTTC.

J is TRBJ2-3 and V is TRBV5-4; 8 positions match TRBD2. CDR1 and CDR2 (germline): SGHNT, YYREEE (reference sequence). The CDR3 spans 16 residues. Germline trimming cut 1 base from V and 5 bases from J; bases unmatched to any gene: 9. Written as DNA, the CDR3 is TGTGCCAGCAGCTTGTTACGCGGGGGGTTGGGAGATACGCAGTATTTT. Amino acid sequence: CASSLLRGGLGDTQYF.

This clone was seen just once. The rearrangement uses TRBV29-1 and TRBJ1-2, with a possible D match to TRBD1 (5 bases). This CDR3 contains 11 residues. Trimming left V 7 bases short and J 7 bases short, with 13 bases between. Germline assignment: CDR1 SQVTM and CDR2 ANQGSEA. The CDR3 DNA is TGCAGCGCCGAAAAGGGGTTTGGCTACACCTTC. This sequence encodes CSAEKGFGYTF.

The CDR3 nucleotides are TGTGCCAGCAGCTTACTCGTCGGGGGGAGGGCTAATGAAAAACTGTTTTTT. Translating it yields CASSLLVGGRANEKLFF. The chain carries TRBV7-9 and TRBJ1-4; TRBD1 might be the D (5 bases). Deletions cut 2 bases from V and 3 bases from J, with 16 bases between. This CDR3 has 17 residues. Germline CDR1 SEHNR, CDR2 FQNEAQ (reference sequence).

This clone was recorded only once. This chain connects TRBV7-9 to TRBJ2-1, with D possibly matching TRBD1 (5 bases). Germline lookup yields CDR1 SEHNR and CDR2 FQNEAQ (reference sequence). The CDR3 is made up of 17 amino acids. The germline V and J ends were trimmed by 5 bases and 0 bases, with 17 bases remaining between them. The CDR3 loop is CASSGRQPPYSYNEQFF. DNA for the CDR3: TGTGCCAGCAGCGGGCGACAGCCTCCCTACTCCTACAATGAGCAGTTCTTC.

The rearrangement links TRBV27 to TRBJ2-1, with a possible D match to TRBD1 (5 bases). Trimming removed 2 bases from V and 0 bases from J, with 11 bases in between. The CDR3 is 16 amino acids. Germline assignment: CDR1 MNHEY and CDR2 SMNVEV (reference sequence). CDR3 DNA sequence: TGTGCCAGCAGTTTACTAGGACACAGCTCCTACAATGAGCAGTTCTTC. Protein product: CASSLLGHSSYNEQFF.

CDR3 in amino acids: CAISFTGTGDYGYTF. CDR3 nucleotide sequence: TGTGCCATCAGTTTCACCGGGACAGGGGACTATGGCTACACCTTC. J is TRBJ1-2 and V is TRBV10-3; TRBD1 agrees at 10 bases. Germline loops: CDR1 ENHRY, CDR2 SYGVKD. CDR3 length: 15 amino acids. With V trimmed by 5 bases and J by 3 bases, 6 bases remained unmatched.

The chain is built from TRBV4-2 and TRBJ2-1, with D maybe TRBD2 (6 bases). The V gene lost 1 base and the J gene lost 4 bases, with 14 bases spanning the gap. Germline V gene sequence: CDR1 LGHNA, CDR2 YNFKEQ. The CDR3 is made up of 16 amino acids. As DNA, the CDR3 is TGTGCCAGCAGCCAAGCCTTCACAGGACTATACAATGAGCAGTTCTTC. Amino acids: CASSQAFTGLYNEQFF.

The genes are TRBV5-1 and TRBJ2-7; D might be TRBD1 (5 bases). CDR1 and CDR2 from the germline V gene are SGHRS and YFSETQ. This CDR3 has 14 residues. V was shortened by 2 bases and J by 2 bases, with 11 bases between the two germline ends. The CDR3 loop reads CASSLNGAAYEQYF. In DNA form, the CDR3 reads TGCGCCAGCAGCTTAAATGGGGCCGCCTACGAGCAGTACTTC.

V is TRBV5-1 and J is TRBJ2-5; 7 bases fit TRBD2. This CDR3 comprises 13 residues. Unmatched junction bases numbered 0, after V lost 3 bases and J lost 1 base. Germline CDR1 SGHRS, CDR2 YFSETQ. DNA of the CDR3: TGCGCCAGCAGCTCGGGGGGCCAAGAGACCCAGTACTTC. Encoded protein: CASSSGGQETQYF. The full variable domain, with the rest looked up from reference TRBV5-1 and TRBJ2-5, is KAGVTQTPRYLIKTRGQQVTLSCSPISGHRSVSWYQQTPGQGLQFLFEYFSETQRNKGNFPGRFSGRQFSNSRSEMNVSTLELGDSALYLCASSSGGQETQYFGPGTRLLVL.

The chain employs TRBV27 and TRBJ2-6; 8 nucleotides line up with TRBD1. V gave up 0 bases and J gave up 2 bases; unmatched junction bases: 12. CDR1 and CDR2 from the germline V gene are MNHEY and SMNVEV (reference sequence). This CDR3 spans 20 amino acids. CDR3 protein: CASSLSFRTGWGAGANVLTF. CDR3 bases: TGTGCCAGCAGTTTATCTTTTCGGACAGGGTGGGGAGCTGGGGCCAACGTCCTGACTTTC. The full variable domain, with the rest looked up from reference TRBV27 and TRBJ2-6, is EAQVTQNPRYLITVTGKKLTVTCSQNMNHEYMSWYRQDPGLGLRQIYYSMNVEVTDKGDVPEGYKVSRKEKRNFPLILESPSPNQTSLYFCASSLSFRTGWGAGANVLTFGAGSRLTVL.

V and J are TRBV6-1 and TRBJ1-4; D perhaps matches TRBD1 (5 bases). The V gene lost 3 bases and the J gene lost 6 bases, with 17 bases spanning the gap. The CDR3 contains 16 residues. Germline CDR1 and CDR2: MNHNS and SASEGT. DNA for the CDR3: TGTGCCAGCAGTGATCCAGGCAGGGAGGTTGATGAAAAACTGTTTTTT. This encodes CASSDPGREVDEKLFF.

The chain uses TRBV5-1 and TRBJ1-1; D ambiguous. The germline V and J ends were trimmed by 2 bases and 1 base, with 6 bases remaining between them. Per germline, CDR1 SGHRS and CDR2 YFSETQ. This CDR3 has 13 amino acids. CDR3 sequence reads: CASSFAENTEAFF. The CDR3 region has the DNA TGCGCCAGCAGCTTCGCGGAGAACACTGAAGCTTTCTTT.

The CDR3 loop is CASSLDPSGRASPLHF. In DNA, the CDR3 is TGCGCCAGCAGCTTGGATCCGTCTGGGAGAGCTTCACCCCTCCACTTT. The chain carries TRBV5-1 and TRBJ1-6; unclear D gene. The germline CDR1 and CDR2 sequences are SGHRS and YFSETQ. This CDR3 has 16 amino acids. The germline V and J ends were trimmed by 0 bases and 9 bases, with 16 bases remaining between them.

The V and J genes are TRBV7-8 and TRBJ1-4; 7 bases fit TRBD1. The CDR3 totals 16 residues. In germline, CDR1 is SGHVS, CDR2 FQNEAQ. J was trimmed by 6 bases and V by 6 bases; bases with no gene match: 13. CDR3: CASRLRRVGTDEKLFF. CDR3 in DNA: TGTGCCAGCAGGTTAAGACGTGTGGGGACAGATGAAAAACTGTTTTTT.

The V and J genes are TRBV4-1 and TRBJ2-7, with 10 bases aligning to TRBD1. CDR1 is MGHRA and CDR2 is YSYEKL in the germline V gene. Trimming cost V 3 bases and J 3 bases; bases outside gene matches: 11. This CDR3 spans 17 amino acids. The CDR3, as DNA: TGCGCCAGCAGCCAGGGGGCCGGGACAGGGGCCCTCTACGAGCAGTACTTC. Translating it yields CASSQGAGTGALYEQYF.

The rearrangement joins TRBV4-1 to TRBJ2-3; TRBD2 aligns across 7 bases. The CDR3 totals 15 residues. The V gene end was trimmed by 0 bases and the J gene end by 6 bases; junction bases not matched to a gene: 6. The germline CDR1 and CDR2 sequences are MGHRA and YSYEKL. CDR3 amino acids: CASSQDARGGDTQYF. Written as DNA, the CDR3 is TGCGCCAGCAGCCAAGACGCACGGGGAGGGGATACGCAGTATTTT.

In its sample, this clone was seen a few times. The CDR3 bases are TGTGCCAGCAGCATTGGGCAGGGAGCTTTCTTT. Translated, it gives CASSIGQGAFF. The chain is built from TRBV11-2 and TRBJ1-1, with D possibly TRBD1 on 5 matching bases. The V gene lost 5 bases and the J gene lost 10 bases, with 11 bases spanning the gap. The CDR3 loop spans 11 amino acids. Germline-derived CDR1 and CDR2 are SGHAT and FQNNGV.

This clone was picked up a small number of times. This chain connects TRBV6-6 to TRBJ1-1; D not certain. The CDR3 totals 11 residues. Germline loops: CDR1 MNHNY, CDR2 SVGAGI (reference sequence). The germline V and J ends were trimmed by 6 bases and 2 bases, with 4 bases remaining between them. The CDR3 protein is CASSVNTEAFF. The CDR3 DNA sequence: TGTGCCAGCAGCGTCAACACTGAAGCTTTCTTT.